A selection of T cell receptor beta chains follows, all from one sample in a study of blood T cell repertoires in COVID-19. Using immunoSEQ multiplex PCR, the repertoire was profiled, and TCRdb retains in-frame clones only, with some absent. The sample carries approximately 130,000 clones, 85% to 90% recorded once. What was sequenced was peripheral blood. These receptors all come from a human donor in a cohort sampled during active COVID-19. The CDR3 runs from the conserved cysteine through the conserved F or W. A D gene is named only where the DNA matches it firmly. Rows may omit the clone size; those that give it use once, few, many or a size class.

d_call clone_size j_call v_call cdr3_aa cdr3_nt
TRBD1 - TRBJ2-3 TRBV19 CASTVDRGRDTQYF TGTGCCAGTACCGTGGACAGGGGCAGAGATACGCAGTATTTT
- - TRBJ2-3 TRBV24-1 CATSDARGDTQYF TGTGCCACCAGTGACGCCAGGGGAGATACGCAGTATTTT
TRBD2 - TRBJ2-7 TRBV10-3 CAISGLAGGQEQYF TGTGCCATCAGCGGACTAGCGGGGGGGCAAGAGCAGTACTTC
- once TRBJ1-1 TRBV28 CASSLRRNTEAFF TGTGCCAGCAGTTTACGCAGGAACACTGAAGCTTTCTTT
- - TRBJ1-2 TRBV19 CASSIGTEVLGGYTF TGTGCCAGTAGTATAGGGACGGAGGTTCTTGGGGGCTACACCTTC
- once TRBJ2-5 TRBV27 CASSSYQGRGTQYF TGTGCCAGCAGTTCTTATCAGGGAAGAGGGACCCAGTACTTC
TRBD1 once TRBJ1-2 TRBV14 CASSVRNRGYGYTF TGTGCCAGCAGCGTAAGAAACAGGGGCTATGGCTACACCTTC
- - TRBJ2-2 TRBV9 CASSERSRAPSTGELFF TGTGCCAGCAGCGAGAGGTCGAGGGCCCCCTCCACCGGGGAGCTGTTTTTT
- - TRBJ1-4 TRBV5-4 CASSLGPNEKLFF TGTGCCAGCAGCTTGGGGCCTAATGAAAAACTGTTTTTT
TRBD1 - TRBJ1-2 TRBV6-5 CASSYTGGGDGYTF TGTGCCAGCAGTTACACAGGGGGCGGTGATGGCTACACCTTC
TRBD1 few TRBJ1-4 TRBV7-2 CASSLGDRRHEKLFF TGTGCCAGCAGCCTCGGGGACAGGAGACATGAAAAACTGTTTTTT
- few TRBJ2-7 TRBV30 CAWSPGHGGHEQYF TGTGCCTGGAGTCCGGGACACGGGGGGCACGAGCAGTACTTC
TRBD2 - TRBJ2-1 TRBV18 CASSPTWTSGDNEQFF TGTGCCAGCTCACCTACTTGGACTAGCGGAGACAATGAGCAGTTCTTC
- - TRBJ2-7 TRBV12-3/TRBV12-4 CASSLDRIYEQYF TGTGCCAGCAGTTTAGACAGGATCTACGAGCAGTACTTC
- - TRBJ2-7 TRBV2 CASSVTDFSYEQYF TGTGCCAGCAGTGTTACAGATTTCTCCTACGAGCAGTACTTC
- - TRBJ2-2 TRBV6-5 CASSYGLLNGELFF TGTGCCAGCAGTTATGGCCTCCTGAACGGGGAGCTGTTTTTT
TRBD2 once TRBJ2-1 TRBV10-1 CASSEAQRLAGGPYNEQFF TGCGCCAGCAGTGAGGCCCAAAGACTAGCGGGGGGGCCCTACAATGAGCAGTTCTTC
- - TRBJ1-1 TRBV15 CATSRQGGVTEAFF TGTGCCACCAGCAGACAGGGAGGAGTCACTGAAGCTTTCTTT
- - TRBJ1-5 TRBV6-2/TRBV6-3 CASSYSGGNGQPQHF TGTGCCAGCAGTTACTCGGGGGGAAACGGACAGCCCCAGCATTTT
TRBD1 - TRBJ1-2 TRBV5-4 CASTRGAAGGMDYTF TGTGCCAGCACCCGTGGAGCGGCAGGGGGTATGGACTACACCTTC
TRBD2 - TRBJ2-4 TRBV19 CASSIRLAGGKNIQYF TGTGCCAGTAGTATACGGCTAGCGGGAGGCAAAAACATTCAGTACTTC
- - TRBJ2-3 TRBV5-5 CASSLADRTDTQYF TGTGCCAGCAGCTTGGCCGACAGAACAGATACGCAGTATTTT
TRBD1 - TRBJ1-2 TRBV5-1 CASSLGQGGGYTF TGCGCCAGCAGCTTGGGACAGGGTGGTGGCTACACCTTC
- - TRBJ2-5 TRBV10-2 CASSERRQETQYF TGCGCCAGTAGTGAACGGAGACAAGAGACCCAGTACTTC
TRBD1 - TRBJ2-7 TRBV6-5 CASSSPTGGYEQYF TGTGCCAGCAGTTCCCCGACAGGGGGCTACGAGCAGTACTTC
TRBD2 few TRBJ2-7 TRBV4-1 CASSPQTSGISSYEQYF TGCGCCAGCAGCCCTCAGACTAGCGGGATAAGCTCCTACGAGCAGTACTTC
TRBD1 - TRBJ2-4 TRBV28 CASSNQGALSWDF TGTGCCAGCAGTAACCAGGGGGCGCTTTCCTGGGACTTC
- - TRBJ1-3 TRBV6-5 CASRQQGFGNTIYF TGTGCCAGCAGACAACAGGGATTCGGAAACACCATATATTTT
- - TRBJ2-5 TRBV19 CASSIDRGFAGTQYF TGTGCCAGTAGTATAGATCGGGGGTTCGCGGGGACCCAGTACTTC
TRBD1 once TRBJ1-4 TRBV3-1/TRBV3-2 CASSPGQRNEKLFF TGTGCCAGCAGCCCGGGACAGCGTAATGAAAAACTGTTTTTT
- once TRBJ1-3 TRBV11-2 CASRPAGGNTIYF TGTGCCAGCAGACCGGCGGGAGGAAACACCATATATTTT
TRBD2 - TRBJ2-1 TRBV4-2 CASRPTSERISYNEQFF TGTGCCAGCAGACCTACTAGCGAGAGAATCTCCTACAATGAGCAGTTCTTC
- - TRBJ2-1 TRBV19 CASSINGRRFF TGTGCCAGTAGTATCAACGGGAGACGGTTCTTC
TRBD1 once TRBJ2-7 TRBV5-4 CASGGQGGSYEQYF TGTGCCAGCGGCGGACAGGGAGGTTCCTACGAGCAGTACTTC
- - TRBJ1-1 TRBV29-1 CSAELVENTEAFF TGCAGCGCCGAACTTGTAGAGAACACTGAAGCTTTCTTT
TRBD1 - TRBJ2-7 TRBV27 CASSPGQGAYEQYF TGTGCCAGCAGTCCCGGACAGGGGGCCTACGAGCAGTACTTC
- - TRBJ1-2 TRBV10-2 CASTGSHLLANYGYTF TGCGCCAGCACTGGTTCCCACCTCTTAGCTAACTATGGCTACACCTTC
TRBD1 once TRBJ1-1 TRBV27 CASSWTGVLVGTEAFF TGTGCCAGCAGCTGGACAGGGGTTCTGGTGGGGACTGAAGCTTTCTTT
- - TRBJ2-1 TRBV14 CASSQGANEQFF TGTGCCAGCAGCCAGGGAGCCAATGAGCAGTTCTTC
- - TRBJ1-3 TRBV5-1 CASSSDTSSGNTIYF TGCGCCAGCAGCTCGGACACCAGCTCTGGAAACACCATATATTTT
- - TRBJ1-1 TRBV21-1 CASSTQGAVSTEAFF TGTGCCAGCAGCACGCAGGGGGCAGTGAGCACTGAAGCTTTCTTT
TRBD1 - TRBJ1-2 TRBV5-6 CASSPGQGARYGYTF TGTGCCAGCAGCCCGGGACAGGGGGCGCGCTATGGCTACACCTTC
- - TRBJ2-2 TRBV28 CASNHLTSPGELFF TGTGCCAGCAACCATTTGACTAGTCCCGGGGAGCTGTTTTTT
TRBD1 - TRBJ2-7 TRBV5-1 CASSARTGGTYEQYF TGCGCCAGCAGCGCCAGGACAGGGGGCACCTACGAGCAGTACTTC
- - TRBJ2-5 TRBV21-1 CASSTGDRGETQYF TGTGCCAGCAGCACAGGGGACAGGGGTGAGACCCAGTACTTC
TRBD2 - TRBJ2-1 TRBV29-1 CSVGAGGINNEQFF TGCAGCGTTGGCGCGGGAGGGATAAACAATGAGCAGTTCTTC
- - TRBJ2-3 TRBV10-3 CAARTETDTQYF TGTGCCGCCCGGACTGAAACAGATACGCAGTATTTT
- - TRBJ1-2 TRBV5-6 CASSSDSPDYGYTF TGTGCCAGCAGCTCAGATAGCCCGGACTATGGCTACACCTTC
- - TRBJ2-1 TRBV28 CASSLVVATSYNEQFF TGTGCCAGCAGTTTAGTCGTAGCGACCTCCTACAATGAGCAGTTCTTC
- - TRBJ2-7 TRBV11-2 CASSLSGDTNYEQYF TGTGCCAGCAGCTTAAGCGGGGACACCAACTACGAGCAGTACTTC
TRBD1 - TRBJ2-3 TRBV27 CASSRDRGPASAQYF TGTGCCAGCAGCCGTGACAGGGGGCCGGCGTCTGCGCAGTATTTT
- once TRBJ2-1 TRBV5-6 CASSLFGDTSYNEQFF TGTGCCAGCAGCTTGTTCGGGGACACCTCCTACAATGAGCAGTTCTTC
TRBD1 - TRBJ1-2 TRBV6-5 CASYKKGQVNYGYTF TGTGCCAGCTATAAAAAGGGACAGGTTAACTATGGCTACACCTTC
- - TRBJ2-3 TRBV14 CASSPGKGRLTDTQYF TGTGCCAGCAGCCCCGGGAAGGGGAGGTTAACAGATACGCAGTATTTT
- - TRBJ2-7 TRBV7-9 CASSLRDSDYEQYF TGTGCCAGCAGCTTACGAGACAGCGACTACGAGCAGTACTTC
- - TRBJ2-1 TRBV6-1 CASSEGRGTYNEQFF TGTGCCAGCAGTGAAGGTAGGGGCACCTACAATGAGCAGTTCTTC
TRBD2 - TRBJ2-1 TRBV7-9 CASSLGVGGLAGNNEQFF TGTGCCAGCAGCTTAGGAGTCGGGGGACTAGCGGGAAACAATGAGCAGTTCTTC
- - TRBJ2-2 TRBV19 CASLIPGVGLFF TGTGCCAGTCTCATACCGGGGGTGGGGCTGTTTTTT
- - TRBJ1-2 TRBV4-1 CASSQDRTVTNYGYTF TGCGCCAGCAGCCAAGATCGGACTGTTACTAACTATGGCTACACCTTC
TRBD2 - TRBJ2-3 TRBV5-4 CASSLSGGAISDTQYF TGTGCCAGCAGCTTGAGCGGGGGGGCCATCTCAGATACGCAGTATTTT